This T cell receptor (beta chain) was sequenced during a study of blood T cells in healthy people across ages. Looking at the study overall: Template switching caught about one barcoded beta molecule for each two T cells.

Only a few counts were recorded for this clonotype. Per the germline V gene, CDR1 is DFQATT and CDR2 is SNEGSKA (reference sequence). Trimming pared 1 base from V and 0 bases from J, leaving 11 bases between. This CDR3 region has 15 residues. Each sample yielded at least 6.5 million isolated PBMCs. There were at least 5.5 micrograms of total RNA extracted from every sample. Primed by a sample-barcoded 5' primer and a J-beta primer mix, a second PCR proceeded for roughly 6 to 12 cycles. TCRdb fed the 5' RACE reads into MiXCR, producing one record per CDR3 protein. The data hold about 1.6 million distinct CDR3 sequences, with roughly 30% observed a single time.

The chain links TRBV20-1 to TRBJ2-3, with D unresolved. The receptor's source is a woman aged 25 to 45 in good health. Sequenced sample: blood. CDR3 nucleotide sequence: TGCAGTGCTAGAGTAGGCACGCTAAGCACAGATACGCAGTATTTT. Translation: CSARVGTLSTDTQYF.